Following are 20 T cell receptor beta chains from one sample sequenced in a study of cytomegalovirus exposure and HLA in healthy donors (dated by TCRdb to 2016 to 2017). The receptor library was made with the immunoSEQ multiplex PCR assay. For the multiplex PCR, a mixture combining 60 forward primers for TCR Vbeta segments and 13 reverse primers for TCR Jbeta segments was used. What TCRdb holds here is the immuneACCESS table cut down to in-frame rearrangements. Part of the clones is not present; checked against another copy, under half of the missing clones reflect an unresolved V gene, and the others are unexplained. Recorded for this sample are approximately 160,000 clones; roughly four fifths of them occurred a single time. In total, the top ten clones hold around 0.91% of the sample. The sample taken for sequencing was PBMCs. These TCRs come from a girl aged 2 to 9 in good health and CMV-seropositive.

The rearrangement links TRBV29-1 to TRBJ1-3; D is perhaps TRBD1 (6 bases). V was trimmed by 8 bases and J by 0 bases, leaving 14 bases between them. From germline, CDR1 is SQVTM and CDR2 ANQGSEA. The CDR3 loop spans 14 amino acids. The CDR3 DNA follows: TGCAGCACCAGGGACACTAACTCTGGAAACACCATATATTTT. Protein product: CSTRDTNSGNTIYF.

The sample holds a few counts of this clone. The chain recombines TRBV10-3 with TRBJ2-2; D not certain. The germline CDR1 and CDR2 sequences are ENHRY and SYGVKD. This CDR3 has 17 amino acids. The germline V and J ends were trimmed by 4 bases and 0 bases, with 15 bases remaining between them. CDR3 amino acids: CAISGPYGGSNTGELFF. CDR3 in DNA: TGTGCCATCAGTGGCCCCTACGGCGGATCGAACACCGGGGAGCTGTTTTTT.

The CDR3 DNA follows: TGCGCCAGCAGCCACGGCCGGGGGGCTCTGAACACTGAAGCTTTCTTT. Translated, it gives CASSHGRGALNTEAFF. The rearrangement uses TRBV5-1 and TRBJ1-1; D is possibly TRBD1 (6 bases). Germline CDR1 is SGHRS and CDR2 is YFSETQ. This CDR3 is built from 16 residues. Deletions cut 4 bases from V and 0 bases from J, with 16 bases between.

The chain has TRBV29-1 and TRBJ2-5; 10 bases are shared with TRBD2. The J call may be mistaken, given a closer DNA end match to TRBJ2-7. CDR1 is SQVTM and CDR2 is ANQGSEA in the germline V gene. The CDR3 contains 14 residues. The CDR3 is CSVRSSGRAYEQYF. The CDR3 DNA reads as TGCAGCGTCCGATCTAGCGGGAGAGCCTACGAGCAGTACTTC.

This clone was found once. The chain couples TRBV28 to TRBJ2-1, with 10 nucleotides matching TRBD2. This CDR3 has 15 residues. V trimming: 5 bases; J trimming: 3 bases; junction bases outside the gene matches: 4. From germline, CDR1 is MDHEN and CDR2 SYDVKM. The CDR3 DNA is TGTGCCAGCAGTCCCCTAGCGGGAGACTACAATGAGCAGTTCTTC. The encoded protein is CASSPLAGDYNEQFF.

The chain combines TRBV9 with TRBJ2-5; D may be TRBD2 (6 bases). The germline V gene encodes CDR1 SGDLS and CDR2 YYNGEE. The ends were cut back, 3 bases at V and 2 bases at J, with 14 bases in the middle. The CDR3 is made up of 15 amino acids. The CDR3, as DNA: TGTGCCAGCAGCGCAGACGGGACTTATCAAGAGACCCAGTACTTC. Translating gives CASSADGTYQETQYF.

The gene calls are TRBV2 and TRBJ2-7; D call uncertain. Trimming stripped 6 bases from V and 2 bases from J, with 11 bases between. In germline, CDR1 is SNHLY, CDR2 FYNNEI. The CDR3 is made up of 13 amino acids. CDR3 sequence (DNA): TGTGCCAGCAGCGACGCTAGACCCTACGAGCAGTACTTC. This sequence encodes CASSDARPYEQYF.

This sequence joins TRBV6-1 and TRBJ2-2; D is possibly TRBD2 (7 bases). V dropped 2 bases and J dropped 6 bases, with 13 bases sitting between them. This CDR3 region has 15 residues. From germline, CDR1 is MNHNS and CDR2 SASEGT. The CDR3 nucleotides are TGTGCCAGCAGTGAATCGGGGGGCGCAGCCGGGGAGCTGTTTTTT. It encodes CASSESGGAAGELFF.

This chain's CDR3 is CASSLKGPRVWVEQFF. The DNA for the CDR3 is TGTGCCAGCAGCTTGAAAGGCCCGAGGGTTTGGGTTGAGCAGTTCTTC. The gene calls are TRBV5-4 and TRBJ2-1, with D perhaps matching TRBD2 (5 bases). V lost 1 base, J lost 9 bases, and 20 bases lay in between. Germline-derived CDR1 and CDR2 are SGHNT and YYREEE (reference sequence). This CDR3 is built from 16 residues.

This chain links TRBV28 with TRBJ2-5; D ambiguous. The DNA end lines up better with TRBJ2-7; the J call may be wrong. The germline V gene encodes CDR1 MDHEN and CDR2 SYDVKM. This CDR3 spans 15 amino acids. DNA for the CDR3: TGTGCCAGCAGAGATACTCGTGCCCTCTCCTACGAGCAGTACTTC. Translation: CASRDTRALSYEQYF.

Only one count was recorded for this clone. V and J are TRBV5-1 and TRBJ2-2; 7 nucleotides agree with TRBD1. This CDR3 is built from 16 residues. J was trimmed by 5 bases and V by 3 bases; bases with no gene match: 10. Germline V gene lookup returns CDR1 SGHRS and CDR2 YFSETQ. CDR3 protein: CASSSRQGQGTGELFF. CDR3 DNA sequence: TGCGCCAGCAGCTCACGACAGGGACAAGGAACCGGGGAGCTGTTTTTT.

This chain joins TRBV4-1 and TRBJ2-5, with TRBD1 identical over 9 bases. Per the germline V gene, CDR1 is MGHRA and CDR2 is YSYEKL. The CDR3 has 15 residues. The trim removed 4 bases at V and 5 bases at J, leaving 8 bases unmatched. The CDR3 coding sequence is TGCGCCAGCAGCCTCTACAGGGGGCAGGGGGAGACCCAGTACTTC. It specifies CASSLYRGQGETQYF.

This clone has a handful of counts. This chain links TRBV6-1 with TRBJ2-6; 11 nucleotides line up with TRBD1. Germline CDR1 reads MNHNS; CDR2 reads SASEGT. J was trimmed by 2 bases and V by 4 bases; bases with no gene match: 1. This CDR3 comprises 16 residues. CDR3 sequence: CASSGTGGTGANVLTF. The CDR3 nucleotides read TGTGCCAGCAGTGGGACAGGGGGCACTGGGGCCAACGTCCTGACTTTC.

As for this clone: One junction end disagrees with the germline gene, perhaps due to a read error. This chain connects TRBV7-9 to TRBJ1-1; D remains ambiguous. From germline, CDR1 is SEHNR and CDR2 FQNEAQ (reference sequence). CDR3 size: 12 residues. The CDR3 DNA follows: TGTTCCAGCAGCTCATCAACGGGTGAAGCTTTCTTT. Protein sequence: CSSSSSTGEAFF.

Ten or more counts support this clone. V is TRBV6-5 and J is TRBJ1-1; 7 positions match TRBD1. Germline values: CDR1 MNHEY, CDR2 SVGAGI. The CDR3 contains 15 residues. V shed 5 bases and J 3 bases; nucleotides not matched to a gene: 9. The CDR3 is CASSPRKTGYTEAFF. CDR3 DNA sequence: TGTGCCAGCAGTCCCAGAAAGACAGGGTACACTGAAGCTTTCTTT.

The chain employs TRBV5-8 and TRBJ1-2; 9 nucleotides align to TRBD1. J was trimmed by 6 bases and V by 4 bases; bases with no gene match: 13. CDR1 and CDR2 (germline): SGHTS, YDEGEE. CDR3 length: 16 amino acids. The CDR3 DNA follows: TGTGCCAGCAGCCTCCGGGACAGGGAGATAGGGGATGGCTACACCTTC. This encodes CASSLRDREIGDGYTF.

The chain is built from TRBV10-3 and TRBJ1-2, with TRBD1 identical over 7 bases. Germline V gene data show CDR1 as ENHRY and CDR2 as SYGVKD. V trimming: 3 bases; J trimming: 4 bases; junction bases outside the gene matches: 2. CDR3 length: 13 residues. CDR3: CAISDGQAYGYTF. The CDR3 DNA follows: TGTGCCATCAGTGACGGACAGGCCTATGGCTACACCTTC.

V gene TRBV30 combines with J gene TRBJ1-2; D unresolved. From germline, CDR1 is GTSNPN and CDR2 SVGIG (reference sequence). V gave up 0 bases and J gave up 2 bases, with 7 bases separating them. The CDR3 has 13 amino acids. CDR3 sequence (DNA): TGTGCCTGGAGTGTGGCCCCAAACTATGGCTACACCTTC. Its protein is CAWSVAPNYGYTF.

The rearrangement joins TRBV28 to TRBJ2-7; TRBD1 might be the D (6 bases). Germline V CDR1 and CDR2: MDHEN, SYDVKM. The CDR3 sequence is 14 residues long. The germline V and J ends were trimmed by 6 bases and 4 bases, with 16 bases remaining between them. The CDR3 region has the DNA TGTGCCAGCAGAGATTCAGGGGTCGTATACGAGCAGTACTTC. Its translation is CASRDSGVVYEQYF.

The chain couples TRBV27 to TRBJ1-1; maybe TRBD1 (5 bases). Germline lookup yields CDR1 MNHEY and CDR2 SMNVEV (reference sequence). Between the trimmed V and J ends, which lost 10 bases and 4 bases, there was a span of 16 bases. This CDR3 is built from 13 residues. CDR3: CATGSGGGTEAFF. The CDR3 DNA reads TGTGCCACCGGATCGGGGGGGGGCACTGAAGCTTTCTTT.